This TCR beta chain was obtained from a study of OX40 agonist ivuxolimab in advanced cancers. Study at large: In this trial design, patients received ivuxolimab intravenously at 0.01 to 10 mg/kg every 2 weeks.

This clone was observed a few times. Here immunoSEQ multiplex PCR was the method, and the copy in TCRdb shows in-frame clones only, minus some. The sample carries about 67,000 clones, roughly nine tenths recorded once. Specimen: CD4+ or CD8+ T cells sorted from blood, collected in a trial of the OX40 agonist ivuxolimab. The TCR originated in an adult with an advanced solid tumor such as melanoma, head and neck, liver or kidney cancer.

The CDR3 DNA is TGCAGCGTTGAAACGAGTAGGGGACTCTCTGGGGCCAACGTCCTGACTTTC. Encoded protein: CSVETSRGLSGANVLTF. The rearrangement uses TRBV29-1 and TRBJ2-6, with TRBD2 as a possible D gene (6 bases). Germline V gene lookup returns CDR1 SQVTM and CDR2 ANQGSEA. This CDR3 is built from 17 residues. V lost 2 bases and J 0 bases, leaving 14 bases between the germline ends.